This record looks at one TCR beta chain sequence and its context. These data belong to a study of blood T cell repertoires in COVID-19. About the study: Material from acute and convalescent COVID-19 was sourced from the United States, Italy and Spain. The analysed material was cDNA or gDNA that came from T cells, B-cell-depleted T cells, or PBMCs.

CDR1 and CDR2 (germline): SGHNT, YENEEA. This CDR3 contains 12 residues. V was cut by 1 base and J by 10 bases, with 8 bases left in between. Authors' methods: Nucleated cell number was recorded as an estimate derived from reference gene primer amplification. TCRdb's table, derived via immunoSEQ multiplex PCR, lists solely in-frame clones and lacks some. V and J calls and clone size come straight from that table; D and trimming were deduced from the DNA. The repertoire holds about 130,000 clones, approximately 84% seen once, with 9.5% to 15% in the top ten. The sequence was obtained from a human donor in a cohort sampled during active COVID-19. V gene TRBV11-3 combines with J gene TRBJ2-1; possibly TRBD1 for D (6 bases). Sequencing was performed on peripheral blood. CDR3 sequence (DNA): TGTGCCAGCAGCTTAGCCGGGACAGAGCAGTTCTTC. Amino acids: CASSLAGTEQFF.